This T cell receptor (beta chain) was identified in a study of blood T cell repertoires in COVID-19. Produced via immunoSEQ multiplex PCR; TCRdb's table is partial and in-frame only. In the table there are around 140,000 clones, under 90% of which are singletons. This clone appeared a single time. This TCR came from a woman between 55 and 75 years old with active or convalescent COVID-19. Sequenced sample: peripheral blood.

CDR3 sequence: CASSIAGKQPQHF. CDR3 bases: TGTGCCAGTAGTATCGCAGGTAAACAGCCCCAGCATTTT. V and J are TRBV19 and TRBJ1-5, with D hard to call. The V gene lost 3 bases and the J gene lost 7 bases, with 10 bases spanning the gap. This CDR3 spans 13 amino acids. CDR1 is LNHDA, CDR2 SQIVND, per germline (reference sequence). The whole variable domain, filled in from reference TRBV19 and TRBJ1-5, reads DGGITQSPKYLFRKEGQNVTLSCEQNLNHDAMYWYRQDPGQGLRLIYYSQIVNDFQKGDIAEGYSVSREKKESFPLTVTSAQKNPTAFYLCASSIAGKQPQHFGDGTRLSIL.